This T cell receptor (beta chain) emerged from a study of T cell responses to AZD1222 COVID-19 vaccine. Analysis merged second doses at about 4 or about 12 weeks. From germline, CDR1 is LNHDA and CDR2 SQIVND (reference sequence). The CDR3 spans 17 residues. With 5 bases clipped from V and 1 base from J, the junction kept 5 bases outside the gene matches. Measured with immunoSEQ multiplex PCR; TCRdb has only the in-frame clones, and not every one. This table holds tens of thousands of clones, more than 85% found once. Study-wide results and limits: Researchers took repertoire samples only after the peak T cell response had come. Baseline seropositives among AZD1222 recipients totaled only six or seven.

In regard to this clone: Antigen: not known.

The chain has TRBV19 and TRBJ2-1, with 13 bases matching TRBD2. The source of this sequence is an adult who received the AZD1222 COVID-19 vaccine. The sample in question was peripheral blood, obtained 28 days after the second AZD1222 dose. The CDR3 bases are TGTGCCAGTAGTGTTATGACTAGCGGGAGGTCCTACAATGAGCAGTTCTTC. As protein: CASSVMTSGRSYNEQFF.